This T cell receptor beta chain is from a study of blood T cell repertoires in COVID-19. CDR1 and CDR2 from the germline V gene are MNHEY and SVGEGT. The ends lost 5 bases at V and 5 bases at J; junction bases unmatched: 11. CDR3 length: 16 amino acids. TCRdb keeps only in-frame clones here, not all; method: immunoSEQ multiplex PCR. The data hold 350,000 to 400,000 clones, with 91% observed a single time. The rearrangement uses TRBV6-2 or TRBV6-3 and TRBJ1-5; 8 nucleotides line up with TRBD1. The sequenced sample consisted of PBMCs or T cells enriched from blood (not recorded which). This TCR was recovered from a woman between 40 and 55 years old who had been exposed to COVID-19. Here the CDR3 reads CASSGGARGQDQPQHF. The CDR3 DNA reads as TGTGCCAGCAGTGGGGGGGCCAGGGGGCAGGATCAGCCCCAGCATTTT.